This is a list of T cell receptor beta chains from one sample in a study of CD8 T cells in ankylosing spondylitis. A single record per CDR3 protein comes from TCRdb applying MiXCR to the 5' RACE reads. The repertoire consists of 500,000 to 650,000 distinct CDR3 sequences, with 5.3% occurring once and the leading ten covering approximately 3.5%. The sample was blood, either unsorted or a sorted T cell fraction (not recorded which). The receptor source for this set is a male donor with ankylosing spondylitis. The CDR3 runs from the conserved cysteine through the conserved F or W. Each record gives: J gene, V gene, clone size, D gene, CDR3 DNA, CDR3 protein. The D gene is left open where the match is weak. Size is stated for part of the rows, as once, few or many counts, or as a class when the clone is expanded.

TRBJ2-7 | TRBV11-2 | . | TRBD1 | TGTGCCAGCAGCTTCGGGGACAGGTACTACGAGCAGTACTTC | CASSFGDRYYEQYF
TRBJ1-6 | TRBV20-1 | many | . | TGCAGTGCTCGTCGTACCGGGACCGGTAATTCACCCCTCCACTTT | CSARRTGTGNSPLHF
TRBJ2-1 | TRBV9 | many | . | TGTGCCAGCAGCGTAGAACCGGGGGGCGATGAGCAGTTCTTC | CASSVEPGGDEQFF
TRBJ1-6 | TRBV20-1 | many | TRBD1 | TGCAGTGCGACAGGGGTTAGGGATTCACCCCTCCACTTT | CSATGVRDSPLHF
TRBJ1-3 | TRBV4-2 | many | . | TGTGCCAGCAGCCAAGGGGAATCCCGGCGAGACACCATATATTTT | CASSQGESRRDTIYF
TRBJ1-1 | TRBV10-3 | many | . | TGTGCCATCAGTGGATTAGACAGGGAAGCTTTCTTT | CAISGLDREAFF
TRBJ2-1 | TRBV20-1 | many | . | TGCAGTGCTAGACCGTTCCCTGAGCAGTTCTTC | CSARPFPEQFF
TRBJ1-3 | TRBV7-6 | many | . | TGTGCCAGCAGCTTAGTCGGAGGGCCCGGGCTTGGAAACACCATATATTTT | CASSLVGGPGLGNTIYF
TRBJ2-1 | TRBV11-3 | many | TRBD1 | TGTGCCAGCAGCTTAGATCCGAAGGGGGCGCGGTTCTTC | CASSLDPKGARFF
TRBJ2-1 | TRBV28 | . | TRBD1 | TGTGCCAGCAGTTTCTACACCGGGACAGGGTACCATGAGCAGTTCTTC | CASSFYTGTGYHEQFF
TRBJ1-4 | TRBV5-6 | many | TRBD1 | TGTGCCAGCAGCTTCCGGGGGGACAGGGCCCCTAATGAAAAACTGTTTTTT | CASSFRGDRAPNEKLFF
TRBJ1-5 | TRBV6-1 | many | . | TGTGCCAGCAGGGGCTTGGACAGCGAGAATCAGCCCCAGCATTTT | CASRGLDSENQPQHF
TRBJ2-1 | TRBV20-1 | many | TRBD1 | TGCAGTGCTAGAGATCTGTCTTCGTGGGACAGGTCTTTGTTCTTC | CSARDLSSWDRSLFF
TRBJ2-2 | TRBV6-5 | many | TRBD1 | TGTGCCAGCAGTTACCTTGGGACAGGGGGCGGCACCGGGGAGCTGTTTTTT | CASSYLGTGGGTGELFF
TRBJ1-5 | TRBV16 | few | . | TGTGCCAGCAGCCCCCGAGGGGTTCCCAATCAGCCCCAGCATTTT | CASSPRGVPNQPQHF
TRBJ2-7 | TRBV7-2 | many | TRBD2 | TGTGCCAGCAGCAAAGGCGGGAGATCCTACGAGCAGTACTTC | CASSKGGRSYEQYF
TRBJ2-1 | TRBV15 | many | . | TGTGCCACCAGCAGTCCAAACAGCGGGCAGTTCTTC | CATSSPNSGQFF
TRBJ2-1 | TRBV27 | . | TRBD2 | TGTGCCAGCAGTTTGGACGGGACTAGCTACAATGAGCAGTTCTTC | CASSLDGTSYNEQFF
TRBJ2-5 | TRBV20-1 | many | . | TGCAGTGCCTCCCTGGAGACCCAGTACTTC | CSASLETQYF
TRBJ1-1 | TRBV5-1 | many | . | TGCGCCAGCAGCTTGGCCAGGGGACCCATGAACACTGAAGCTTTCTTT | CASSLARGPMNTEAFF
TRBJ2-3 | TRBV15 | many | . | TGTGCCACCAGCATCATAGTCGGTCCCGGCACAGATACGCAGTATTTT | CATSIIVGPGTDTQYF
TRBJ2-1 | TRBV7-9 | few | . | TGTGCCAGCAGCTTCGGGGATAGCTCCTACAATGAGCAGTTCTTC | CASSFGDSSYNEQFF
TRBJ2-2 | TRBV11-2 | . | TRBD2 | TGTGCCAGCAGCCGATGGACTAGCCCCGGGGAGCTGTTTTTT | CASSRWTSPGELFF
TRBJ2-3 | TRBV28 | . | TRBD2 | TGTGCCAGCAGCATATGGGGCGGGGGAACAGATACGCAGTATTTT | CASSIWGGGTDTQYF
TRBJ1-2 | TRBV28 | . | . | TGTGCCAGCAGTTTCTTCGGCGGTCTGGGGGACTATGGCTACACCTTC | CASSFFGGLGDYGYTF
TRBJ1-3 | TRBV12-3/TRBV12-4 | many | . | TGTGCCAGCAGTACCCAGGCTGTGCCTGGAAACACCATATATTTT | CASSTQAVPGNTIYF
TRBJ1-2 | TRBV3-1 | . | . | TGTGCCAGCAGCCAAGGACTCCCGCCCGTCTATGGCTACACCTTC | CASSQGLPPVYGYTF
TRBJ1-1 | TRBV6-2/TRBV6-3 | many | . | TGTGCCAGCAGTTCCCCGCCCGGGGGTAGAACTGAAGCTTTCTTT | CASSSPPGGRTEAFF
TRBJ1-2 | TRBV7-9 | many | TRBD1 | TGTGCCAGCAGCTTCCACGAACAGGGACAGGAAGGCTACACCTTC | CASSFHEQGQEGYTF